A single sample is the source of the 20 T cell receptor beta chains below, sequenced in a study of cytomegalovirus exposure and HLA in healthy donors. Amplification used 60 Vbeta primers and 13 Jbeta primers. Repertoires were generated with immunoSEQ multiplex PCR, while TCRdb's copy carries only in-frame clones and drops some. The sample includes roughly 120,000 clones. Sequenced sample: PBMCs. The receptors here all came from a man aged 35 to 55 in good health and CMV-seropositive.

This chain connects TRBV11-2 to TRBJ2-5; 7 bases align to TRBD2. This CDR3 comprises 15 residues. J gave up 2 bases and V 5 bases, and 8 bases lay outside the gene matches. The germline CDR1 and CDR2 sequences are SGHAT and FQNNGV. The CDR3 here is CASSGTVGGQETQYF. The CDR3 DNA follows: TGTGCCAGCAGCGGGACCGTGGGGGGGCAAGAGACCCAGTACTTC.

J is TRBJ2-7 and V is TRBV7-2; a weak D match, TRBD1 (6 bases). The CDR3 is 17 amino acids. Deletions cut 4 bases from V and 1 base from J, with 20 bases between. Germline loops: CDR1 SGHTA, CDR2 FQGNSA. The CDR3 region is CASSSPYPTGPSYEQYF. In nucleotides, the CDR3 is TGTGCCAGCAGCTCGCCTTATCCCACAGGGCCGTCCTACGAGCAGTACTTC.

The V call is TRBV20-1, the J call TRBJ2-7, with a possible D match to TRBD1 (6 bases). This CDR3 is 11 amino acids long. V lost 5 bases and J lost 2, with 7 bases in between. CDR1 and CDR2 (germline): DFQATT, SNEGSKA (reference sequence). Here the CDR3 DNA reads TGCAGTGCTGGACAGACCTACGAGCAGTACTTC. Translated: CSAGQTYEQYF.

The V gene is TRBV5-6, the J gene TRBJ2-1, with TRBD1 matching 7 bases. V was pared by 1 base and J by 4 bases, with 5 bases of the junction left unmatched. The CDR3 runs to 15 residues. Germline V gene data show CDR1 as SGHDT and CDR2 as YYEEEE. The CDR3 is CASSLYGTEYNEQFF. The CDR3 DNA sequence: TGTGCCAGCAGCTTGTATGGGACAGAATACAATGAGCAGTTCTTC.

The rearrangement joins TRBV5-1 to TRBJ2-7, with 12 bases lining up with TRBD1. This CDR3 is 16 amino acids long. With 0 bases clipped from V and 4 bases from J, the junction kept 5 bases outside the gene matches. Germline V lookup: CDR1 SGHRS, CDR2 YFSETQ. DNA of the CDR3: TGCGCCAGCAGCTTGGAGGGACAGGGGGCGCGATACGAGCAGTACTTC. It codes for CASSLEGQGARYEQYF.

This rearrangement joins TRBV6-6 to TRBJ1-1; D ambiguous. Germline-derived CDR1 and CDR2 are MNHNY and SVGAGI (reference sequence). V shed 5 bases and J shed 10 bases, with 14 bases lying between them. The CDR3 runs to 12 residues. CDR3 sequence reads: CASSTGRSGAFF. The CDR3 DNA sequence: TGTGCCAGCAGTACCGGTCGATCGGGAGCTTTCTTT.

In nucleotides, the CDR3 is TGTGCCACCAGCAGAGATTTTAGCGGGGGGGAGACCCAGTACTTC. This sequence encodes CATSRDFSGGETQYF. The gene calls are TRBV15 and TRBJ2-5, with 10 nucleotides matching TRBD2. The germline V gene has CDR1 LNHNV and CDR2 YYDKDF (reference sequence). Trimming cost V 0 bases and J 5 bases; bases outside gene matches: 3. The CDR3 loop spans 15 amino acids.

V gene TRBV5-1 combines with J gene TRBJ2-7; a weak D match, TRBD2 (5 bases). Germline CDR1 is SGHRS and CDR2 is YFSETQ. Trimming shortened V by 1 base and J by 1 base, and 9 bases separated the two germline ends. The CDR3 loop spans 14 amino acids. The CDR3 spells CASSLRAGSYEQYF. In DNA, the CDR3 is TGCGCCAGCAGCTTGCGGGCGGGTTCCTACGAGCAGTACTTC.

The chain uses TRBV27 and TRBJ2-5, with D perhaps TRBD1 (5 bases). V lost 2 bases and J 3 bases, leaving 13 bases between the germline ends. The CDR3 sequence is 15 residues long. Germline CDR1 reads MNHEY; CDR2 reads SMNVEV (reference sequence). The CDR3 loop reads CASSLALQGKETQYF. The CDR3 DNA follows: TGTGCCAGCAGTTTAGCATTGCAGGGTAAAGAGACCCAGTACTTC.

The V call is TRBV19, the J call TRBJ2-5; D might be TRBD2 (6 bases). CDR1 is LNHDA and CDR2 is SQIVND in the germline V gene (reference sequence). The length of the CDR3 is 14 residues. Trimming shortened V by 6 bases and J by 0 bases, and 11 bases separated the two germline ends. The CDR3 DNA sequence: TGTGCCAGTAGACCCATAGCGGACCAAGAGACCCAGTACTTC. Translation gives CASRPIADQETQYF.

This CDR3 reads CASSPREEETQYF. In DNA, the CDR3 is TGTGCCAGCAGCCCACGGGAAGAAGAGACCCAGTACTTC. This sequence joins TRBV7-9 and TRBJ2-5, with D perhaps matching TRBD2 (5 bases). Germline V gene sequence: CDR1 SEHNR, CDR2 FQNEAQ (reference sequence). The CDR3 covers 13 residues. V gave up 5 bases and J gave up 3 bases, with 10 bases separating them.

The genes are TRBV25-1 and TRBJ2-1; D is unclear. The CDR3 is 11 amino acids. Germline CDR1 reads MGHDK; CDR2 reads SYGVNS. Trimming cost V 6 bases and J 8 bases, with 8 bases left between them. CDR3 residues: CASSASHEQFF. The CDR3 nucleotides are TGTGCCAGCAGCGCAAGCCATGAGCAGTTCTTC.

V gene TRBV2 combines with J gene TRBJ2-7; D remains ambiguous. Germline V gene data show CDR1 as SNHLY and CDR2 as FYNNEI. V dropped 0 bases and J dropped 6 bases, with 9 bases sitting between them. The CDR3 sequence is 13 residues long. The CDR3 sequence is CASSEALRSEQYF. In DNA form, the CDR3 reads TGTGCCAGCAGTGAAGCGCTTCGGAGCGAGCAGTACTTC.

The chain links TRBV25-1 to TRBJ2-2; tentative D call: TRBD1 (6 bases). Germline V CDR1 and CDR2: MGHDK, SYGVNS. Trimming took off 4 bases at V and 4 bases at J, with 13 bases between the two ends. CDR3 length: 15 residues. The CDR3 is CASSAQLGGTGELFF. DNA for the CDR3: TGTGCCAGCAGTGCCCAACTAGGGGGCACCGGGGAGCTGTTTTTT.

CDR3: CASSYGTIYNEQFF. CDR3 nucleotides: TGTGCCAGCAGTTACGGGACTATCTACAATGAGCAGTTCTTC. V is TRBV6-5 and J is TRBJ2-1, with TRBD2 matching over 7 bases. The germline CDR1 and CDR2 sequences are MNHEY and SVGAGI. The J segment lost 3 bases and the V segment lost 2 bases, leaving 1 base of the junction unmatched. The length of the CDR3 is 14 residues.

The V gene is TRBV7-8, the J gene TRBJ2-5; 7 bases are a match to TRBD2. CDR1 SGHVS and CDR2 FQNEAQ come from the germline V gene. The trim removed 5 bases at V and 4 bases at J, leaving 4 bases unmatched. The CDR3 is 13 amino acids. CDR3 residues: CASSGGRVETQYF. For the CDR3, the DNA is TGTGCCAGCAGCGGAGGGAGGGTAGAGACCCAGTACTTC.

The DNA for the CDR3 is TGTGCCAGCAGCACCGCAGGGAATCAGCCCCAGCATTTT. It encodes CASSTAGNQPQHF. This rearrangement joins TRBV5-4 to TRBJ1-5; a possible D gene is TRBD1 (5 bases). V was trimmed by 4 bases and J by 4 bases, leaving 9 bases between them. There are 13 residues in the CDR3. In germline, CDR1 is SGHNT, CDR2 YYREEE (reference sequence).

This chain connects TRBV6-4 to TRBJ2-2; the match to TRBD2 covers 7 bases. From germline, CDR1 is MRHNA and CDR2 SNTAGT. The V segment lost 3 bases and the J segment 7 bases; nucleotides outside the gene matches: 8. The CDR3 length is 15 residues. The CDR3 nucleotides read TGTGCCAGCAGTGAAACTTGGGCTAGCGGCGGGGAGCTGTTTTTT. Its protein is CASSETWASGGELFF.

The chain combines TRBV9 with TRBJ2-3, with D possibly matching TRBD2 (6 bases). Germline lookup yields CDR1 SGDLS and CDR2 YYNGEE. Trimming took 1 base from V and 4 from J, leaving 10 bases between them. This CDR3 spans 14 amino acids. The CDR3: CASSVYGSSDTQYF. The CDR3 nucleotides are TGTGCCAGCAGCGTATACGGGAGCTCAGATACGCAGTATTTT.

The V call is TRBV29-1, the J call TRBJ1-4; D call uncertain. The length of the CDR3 is 13 residues. Trimming shortened V by 3 bases and J by 0 bases, and 5 bases separated the two germline ends. The V gene's germline CDR1 is SQVTM and CDR2 ANQGSEA. CDR3 DNA: TGCAGCGTTGAGGGCTCAACTAATGAAAAACTGTTTTTT. Translation gives CSVEGSTNEKLFF.